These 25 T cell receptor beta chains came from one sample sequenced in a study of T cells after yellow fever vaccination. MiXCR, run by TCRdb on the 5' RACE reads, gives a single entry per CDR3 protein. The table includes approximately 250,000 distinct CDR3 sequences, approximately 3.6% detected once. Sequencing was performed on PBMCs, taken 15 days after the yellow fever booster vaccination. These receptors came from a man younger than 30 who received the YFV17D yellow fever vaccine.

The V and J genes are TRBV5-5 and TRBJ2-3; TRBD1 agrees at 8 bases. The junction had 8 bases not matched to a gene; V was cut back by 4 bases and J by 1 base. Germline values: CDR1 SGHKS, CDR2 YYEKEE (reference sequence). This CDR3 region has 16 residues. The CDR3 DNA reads TGTGCCAGCAGCCCTGGACAGGGCTTGGGCACAGATACGCAGTATTTT. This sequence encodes CASSPGQGLGTDTQYF.

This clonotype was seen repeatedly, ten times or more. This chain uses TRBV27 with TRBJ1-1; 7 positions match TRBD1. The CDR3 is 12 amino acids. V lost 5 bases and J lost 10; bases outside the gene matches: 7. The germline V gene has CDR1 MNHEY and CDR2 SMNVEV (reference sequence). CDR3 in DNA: TGTGCCAGCAGTCCAGACAGGGTCGGAGCTTTCTTT. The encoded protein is CASSPDRVGAFF.

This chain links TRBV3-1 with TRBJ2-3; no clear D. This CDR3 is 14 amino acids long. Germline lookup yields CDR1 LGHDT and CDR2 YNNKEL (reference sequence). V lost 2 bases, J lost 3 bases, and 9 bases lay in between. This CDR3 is CASSQSAKTDTQYF. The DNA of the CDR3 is TGTGCCAGCAGCCAATCAGCGAAGACAGATACGCAGTATTTT.

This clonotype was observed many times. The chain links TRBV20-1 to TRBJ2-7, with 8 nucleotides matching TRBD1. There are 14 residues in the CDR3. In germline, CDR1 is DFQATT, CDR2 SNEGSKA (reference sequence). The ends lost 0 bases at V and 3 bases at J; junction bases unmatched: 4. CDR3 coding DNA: TGCAGTGCTAGAGACCCGGACAGGGTCTACGAGCAGTACGTC. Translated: CSARDPDRVYEQYV.

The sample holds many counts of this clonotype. The CDR3 here is CASSSPGHGYTF. In nucleotides, the CDR3 is TGTGCCAGCAGCTCCCCCGGACACGGCTACACCTTC. The rearrangement joins TRBV7-2 to TRBJ1-2, with TRBD1 as a possible D gene (5 bases). The V gene lost 4 bases and the J gene lost 8 bases, with 11 bases spanning the gap. CDR1 is SGHTA, CDR2 FQGNSA, per germline. This CDR3 is built from 12 residues.

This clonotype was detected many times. Here the CDR3 DNA reads TGTGCCAGCAGCTTAGCGGACAGGGGGTACCAAGAGACCCAGTACTTC. Its protein is CASSLADRGYQETQYF. The gene calls are TRBV7-9 and TRBJ2-5; 10 bases fit TRBD1. Germline CDR1 and CDR2: SEHNR and FQNEAQ (reference sequence). This CDR3 spans 16 amino acids. J lost 0 bases, V lost 0 bases, and 1 base had no gene match. The full variable domain, in which reference TRBV7-9 and TRBJ2-5 provide the parts outside the CDR3, is DTGVSQNPRHKITKRGQNVTFRCDPISEHNRLYWYRQTLGQGPEFLTYFQNEAQLEKSRLLSDRFSAERPKGSFSTLEIQRTEQGDSAMYLCASSLADRGYQETQYFGPGTRLLVL.

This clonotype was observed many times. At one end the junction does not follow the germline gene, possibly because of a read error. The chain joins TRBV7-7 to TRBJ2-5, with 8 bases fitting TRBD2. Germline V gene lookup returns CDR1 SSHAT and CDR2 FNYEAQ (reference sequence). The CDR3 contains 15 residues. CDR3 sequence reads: CASSYGSGNQETQYF. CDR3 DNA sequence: TGTGCTAGCAGCTACGGTAGCGGGAACCAAGAGACCCAGTACTTC.

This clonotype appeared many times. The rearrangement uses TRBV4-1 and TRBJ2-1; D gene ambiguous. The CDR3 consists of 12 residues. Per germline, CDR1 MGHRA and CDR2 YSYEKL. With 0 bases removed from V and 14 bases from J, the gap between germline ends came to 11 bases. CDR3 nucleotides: TGCGCCAGCAGCCAAGATGAGGTAGTTAAGTTCTTC. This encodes CASSQDEVVKFF.

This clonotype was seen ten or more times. As DNA, the CDR3 is TGTGCCAGCACCCAATCGACATGGGAATTGAGTAATTCACCCCTCCACTTT. Its protein product is CASTQSTWELSNSPLHF. The chain carries TRBV6-6 and TRBJ1-6; D not certain. This CDR3 is built from 17 residues. Trimming pared 7 bases from V and 6 bases from J, leaving 22 bases between. The germline V gene encodes CDR1 MNHNY and CDR2 SVGAGI (reference sequence).

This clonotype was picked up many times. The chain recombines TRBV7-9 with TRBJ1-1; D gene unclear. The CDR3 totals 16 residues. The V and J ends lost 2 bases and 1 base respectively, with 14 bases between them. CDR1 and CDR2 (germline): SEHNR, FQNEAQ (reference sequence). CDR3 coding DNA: TGTGCCAGCAGCTTATCACCCGCGAACTGGAACACTGAAGCTTTCTTT. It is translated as CASSLSPANWNTEAFF.

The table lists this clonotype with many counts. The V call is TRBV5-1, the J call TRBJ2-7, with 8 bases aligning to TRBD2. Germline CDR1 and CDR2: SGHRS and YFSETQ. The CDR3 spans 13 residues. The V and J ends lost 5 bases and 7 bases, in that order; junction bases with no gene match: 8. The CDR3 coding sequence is TGCGCCAGCAGAGCCGGGAGGGAGAGTGAGCAGTACTTC. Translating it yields CASRAGRESEQYF.

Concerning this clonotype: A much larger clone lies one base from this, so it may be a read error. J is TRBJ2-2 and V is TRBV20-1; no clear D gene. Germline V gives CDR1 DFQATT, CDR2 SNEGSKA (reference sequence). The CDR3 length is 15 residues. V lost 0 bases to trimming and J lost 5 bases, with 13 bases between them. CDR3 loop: CSARDSHGLTGELFF. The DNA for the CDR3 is TGCAGTGCTAGAGATTCGCATGGGCTTACCGGGGAGCTGTTTTTT.

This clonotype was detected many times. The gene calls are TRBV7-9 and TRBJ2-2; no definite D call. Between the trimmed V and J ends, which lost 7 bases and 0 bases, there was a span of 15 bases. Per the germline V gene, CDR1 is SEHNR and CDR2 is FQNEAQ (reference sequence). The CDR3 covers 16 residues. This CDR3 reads CASNMVVNPNTGELFF. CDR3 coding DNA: TGTGCCAGCAACATGGTCGTGAACCCGAACACCGGGGAGCTGTTTTTT.

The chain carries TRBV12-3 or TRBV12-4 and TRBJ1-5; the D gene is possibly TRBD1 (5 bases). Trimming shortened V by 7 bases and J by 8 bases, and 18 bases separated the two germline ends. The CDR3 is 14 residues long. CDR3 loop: CASTLLGRGEPQHF. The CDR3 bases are TGTGCCAGCACCTTGCTTGGGCGAGGGGAGCCCCAGCATTTT.

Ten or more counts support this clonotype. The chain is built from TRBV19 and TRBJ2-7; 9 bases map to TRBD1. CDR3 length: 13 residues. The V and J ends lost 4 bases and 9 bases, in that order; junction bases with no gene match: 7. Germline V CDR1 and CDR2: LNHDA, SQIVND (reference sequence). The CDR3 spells CASSTGTGFRQYF. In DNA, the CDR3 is TGTGCCAGTAGTACCGGGACAGGGTTTCGGCAGTACTTC.

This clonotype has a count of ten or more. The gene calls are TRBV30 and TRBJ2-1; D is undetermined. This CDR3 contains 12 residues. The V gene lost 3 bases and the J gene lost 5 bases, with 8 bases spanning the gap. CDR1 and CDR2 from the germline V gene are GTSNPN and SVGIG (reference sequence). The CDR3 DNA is TGTGCCTGGAGCCGGCCGGACAATGAGCAGTTCTTC. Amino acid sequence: CAWSRPDNEQFF.

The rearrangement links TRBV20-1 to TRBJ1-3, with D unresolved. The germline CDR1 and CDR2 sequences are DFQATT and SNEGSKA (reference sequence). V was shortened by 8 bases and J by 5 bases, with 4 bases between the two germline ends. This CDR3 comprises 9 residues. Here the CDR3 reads CSRRNTIYF. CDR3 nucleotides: TGCAGTCGAAGAAACACCATATATTTT.

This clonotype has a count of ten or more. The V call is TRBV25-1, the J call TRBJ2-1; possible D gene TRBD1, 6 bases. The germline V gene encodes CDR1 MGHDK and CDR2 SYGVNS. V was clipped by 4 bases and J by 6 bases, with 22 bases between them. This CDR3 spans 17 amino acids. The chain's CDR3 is CASSGEGWDTAGNEQFF. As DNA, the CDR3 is TGTGCCAGCAGTGGTGAGGGATGGGACACTGCCGGCAATGAGCAGTTCTTC.

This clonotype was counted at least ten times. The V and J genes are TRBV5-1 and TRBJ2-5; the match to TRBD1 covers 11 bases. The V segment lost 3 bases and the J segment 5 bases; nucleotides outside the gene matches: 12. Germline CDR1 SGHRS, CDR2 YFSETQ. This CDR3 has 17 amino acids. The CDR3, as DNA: TGCGCCAGCAGCTGGACGGGGACAGGGGGTTCGTGGGAGACCCAGTACTTC. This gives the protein CASSWTGTGGSWETQYF. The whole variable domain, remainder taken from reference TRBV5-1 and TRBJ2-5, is KAGVTQTPRYLIKTRGQQVTLSCSPISGHRSVSWYQQTPGQGLQFLFEYFSETQRNKGNFPGRFSGRQFSNSRSEMNVSTLELGDSALYLCASSWTGTGGSWETQYFGPGTRLLVL.

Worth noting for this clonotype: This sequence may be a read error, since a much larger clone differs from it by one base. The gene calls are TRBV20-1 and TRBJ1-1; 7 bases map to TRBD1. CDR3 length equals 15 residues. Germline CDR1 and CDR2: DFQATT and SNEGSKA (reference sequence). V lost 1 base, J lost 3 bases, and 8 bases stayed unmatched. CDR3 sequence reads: CSARGQRQGYTEAFF. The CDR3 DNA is TGCAGTGCTAGAGGTCAAAGACAGGGATACACTGAAGCTTTCTTT.

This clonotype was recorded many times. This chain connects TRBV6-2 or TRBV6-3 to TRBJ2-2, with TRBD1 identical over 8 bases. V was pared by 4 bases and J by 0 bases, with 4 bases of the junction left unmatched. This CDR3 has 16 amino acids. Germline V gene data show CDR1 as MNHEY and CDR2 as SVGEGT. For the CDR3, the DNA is TGTGCCAGCAGTTCGGACAGGGCCCCGAACACCGGGGAGCTGTTTTTT. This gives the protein CASSSDRAPNTGELFF.

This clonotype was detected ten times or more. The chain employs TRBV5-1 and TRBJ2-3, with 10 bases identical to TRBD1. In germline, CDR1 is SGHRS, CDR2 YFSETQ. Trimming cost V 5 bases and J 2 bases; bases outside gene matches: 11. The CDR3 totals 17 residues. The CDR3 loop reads CASSTYGTGVPTDTQYF. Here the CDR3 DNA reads TGCGCCAGCAGTACCTATGGGACAGGGGTTCCCACAGATACGCAGTATTTT.

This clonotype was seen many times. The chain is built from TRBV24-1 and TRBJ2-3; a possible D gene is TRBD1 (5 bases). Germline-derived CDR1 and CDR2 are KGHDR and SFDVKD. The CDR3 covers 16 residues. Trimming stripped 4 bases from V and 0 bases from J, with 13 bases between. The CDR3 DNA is TGTGCCACCAGTGACCCCAGGGCAGCAAGCACAGATACGCAGTATTTT. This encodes CATSDPRAASTDTQYF.

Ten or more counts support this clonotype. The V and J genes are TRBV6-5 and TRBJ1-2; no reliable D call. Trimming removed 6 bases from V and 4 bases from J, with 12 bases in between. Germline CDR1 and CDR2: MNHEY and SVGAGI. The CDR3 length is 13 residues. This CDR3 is CASSDGRIYGYTF. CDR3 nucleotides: TGTGCCAGCAGCGACGGACGGATCTATGGCTACACCTTC.

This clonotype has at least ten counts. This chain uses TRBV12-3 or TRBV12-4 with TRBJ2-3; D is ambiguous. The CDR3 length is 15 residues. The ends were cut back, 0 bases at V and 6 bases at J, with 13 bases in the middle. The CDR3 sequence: CASSLAGNLIDTQYF. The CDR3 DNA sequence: TGTGCCAGCAGTTTAGCGGGTAATCTAATCGATACGCAGTATTTT.